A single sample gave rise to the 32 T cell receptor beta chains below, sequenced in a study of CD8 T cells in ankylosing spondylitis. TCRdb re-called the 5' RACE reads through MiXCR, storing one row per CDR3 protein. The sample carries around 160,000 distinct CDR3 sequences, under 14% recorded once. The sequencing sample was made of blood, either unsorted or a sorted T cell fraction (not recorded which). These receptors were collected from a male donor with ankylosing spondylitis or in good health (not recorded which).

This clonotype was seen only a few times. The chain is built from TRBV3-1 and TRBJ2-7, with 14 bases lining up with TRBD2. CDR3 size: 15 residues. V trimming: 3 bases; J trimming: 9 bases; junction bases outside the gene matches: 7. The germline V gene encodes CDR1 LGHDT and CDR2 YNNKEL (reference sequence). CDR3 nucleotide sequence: TGTGCCAGCAGCCACACCGGGACTAGCGGGAGCTGGCAGTACTTC. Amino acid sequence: CASSHTGTSGSWQYF.

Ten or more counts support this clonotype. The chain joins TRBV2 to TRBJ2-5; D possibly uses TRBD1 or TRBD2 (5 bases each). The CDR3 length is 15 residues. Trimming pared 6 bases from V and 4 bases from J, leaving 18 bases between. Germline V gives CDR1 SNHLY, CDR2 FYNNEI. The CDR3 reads CASRLSTGGGETQYF. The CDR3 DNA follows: TGTGCCAGCAGGTTGTCTACAGGAGGAGGAGAGACCCAGTACTTC.

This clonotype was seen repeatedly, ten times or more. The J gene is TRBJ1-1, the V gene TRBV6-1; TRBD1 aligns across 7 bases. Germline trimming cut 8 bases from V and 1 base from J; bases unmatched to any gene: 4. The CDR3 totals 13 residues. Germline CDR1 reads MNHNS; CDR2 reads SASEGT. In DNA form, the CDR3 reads TGTGCCAGCCACAGGGGCGGGAACACTGAAGCTTTCTTT. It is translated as CASHRGGNTEAFF.

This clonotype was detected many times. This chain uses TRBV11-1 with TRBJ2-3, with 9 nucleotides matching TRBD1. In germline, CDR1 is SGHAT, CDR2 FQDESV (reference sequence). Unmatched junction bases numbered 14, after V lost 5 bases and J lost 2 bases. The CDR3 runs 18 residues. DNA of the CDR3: TGTGCCAGCAGCCAATCGGGTACCGGGACAGGGCCCACAGATACGCAGTATTTT. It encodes CASSQSGTGTGPTDTQYF.

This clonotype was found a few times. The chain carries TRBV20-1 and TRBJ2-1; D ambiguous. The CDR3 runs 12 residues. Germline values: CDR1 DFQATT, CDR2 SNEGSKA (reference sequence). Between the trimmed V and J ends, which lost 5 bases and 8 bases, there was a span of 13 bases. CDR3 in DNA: TGCAGTGCTGTTGGGTGCGTCGATGAGCAGTTCTTC. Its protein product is CSAVGCVDEQFF.

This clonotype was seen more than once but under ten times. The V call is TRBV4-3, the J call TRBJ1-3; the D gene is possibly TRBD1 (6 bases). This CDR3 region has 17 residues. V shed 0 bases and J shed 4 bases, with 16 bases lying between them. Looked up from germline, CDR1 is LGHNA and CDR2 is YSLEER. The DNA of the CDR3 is TGCGCCAGCAGCCAAGAGGCAGGGGCTATCACGGGAAACACCATATATTTT. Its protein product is CASSQEAGAITGNTIYF.

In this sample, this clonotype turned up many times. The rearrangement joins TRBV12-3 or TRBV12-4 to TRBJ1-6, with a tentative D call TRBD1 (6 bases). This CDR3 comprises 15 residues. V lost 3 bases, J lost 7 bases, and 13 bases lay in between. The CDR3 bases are TGTGCCAGCAGTTTCCGCCGGGACACCAATTCACCCCTCCACTTT. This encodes CASSFRRDTNSPLHF.

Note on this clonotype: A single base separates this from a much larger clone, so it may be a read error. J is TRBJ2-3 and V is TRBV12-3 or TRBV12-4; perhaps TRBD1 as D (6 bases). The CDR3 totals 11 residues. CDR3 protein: CTSSGADTQYF. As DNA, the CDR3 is TGTACCAGCTCAGGGGCAGATACGCAGTATTTT.

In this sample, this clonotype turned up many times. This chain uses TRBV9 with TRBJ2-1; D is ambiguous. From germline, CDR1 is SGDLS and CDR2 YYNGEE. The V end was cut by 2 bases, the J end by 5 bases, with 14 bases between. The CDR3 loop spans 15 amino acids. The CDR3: CASSVEPSTDNEQFF. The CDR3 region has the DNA TGTGCCAGCAGCGTTGAGCCCTCTACGGACAATGAGCAGTTCTTC.

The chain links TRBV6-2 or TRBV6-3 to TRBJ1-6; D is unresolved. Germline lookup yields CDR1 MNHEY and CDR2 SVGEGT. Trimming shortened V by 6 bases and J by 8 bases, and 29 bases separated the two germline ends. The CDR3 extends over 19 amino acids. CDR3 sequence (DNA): TGTGCCAGCAGCCTGAGATCCCCGCGGACCGCAGCCAAAGATTCACCCCTCCACTTT. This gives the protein CASSLRSPRTAAKDSPLHF.

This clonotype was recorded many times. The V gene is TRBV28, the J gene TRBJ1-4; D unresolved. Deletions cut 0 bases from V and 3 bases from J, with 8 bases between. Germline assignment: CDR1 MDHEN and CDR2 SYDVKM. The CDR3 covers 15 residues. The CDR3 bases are TGTGCCAGCAGTTTATGGGCAGATTCTAATGAAAAACTGTTTTTT. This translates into CASSLWADSNEKLFF.

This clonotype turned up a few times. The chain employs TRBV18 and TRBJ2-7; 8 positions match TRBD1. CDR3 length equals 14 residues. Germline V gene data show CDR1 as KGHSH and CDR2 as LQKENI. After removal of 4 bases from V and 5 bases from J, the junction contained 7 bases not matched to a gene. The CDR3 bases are TGTGCCAGCTCACACCGGGACAGGTCTAACGAGCAGTACTTC. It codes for CASSHRDRSNEQYF.

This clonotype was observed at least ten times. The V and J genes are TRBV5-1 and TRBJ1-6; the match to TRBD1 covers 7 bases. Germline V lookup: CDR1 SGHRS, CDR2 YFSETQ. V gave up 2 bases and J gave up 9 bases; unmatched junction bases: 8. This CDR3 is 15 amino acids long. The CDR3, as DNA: TGCGCCAGCAGCTTCAGGGGGGAAGGGAGTTCACCCCTCCACTTT. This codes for CASSFRGEGSSPLHF.

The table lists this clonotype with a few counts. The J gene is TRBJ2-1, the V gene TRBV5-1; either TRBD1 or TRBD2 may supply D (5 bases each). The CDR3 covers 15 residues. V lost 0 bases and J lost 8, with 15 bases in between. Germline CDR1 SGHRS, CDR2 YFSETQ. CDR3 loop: CASSLGETARDEQFF. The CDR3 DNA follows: TGCGCCAGCAGCTTGGGGGAGACAGCAAGGGATGAGCAGTTCTTC. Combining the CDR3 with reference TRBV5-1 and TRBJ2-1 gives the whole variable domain KAGVTQTPRYLIKTRGQQVTLSCSPISGHRSVSWYQQTPGQGLQFLFEYFSETQRNKGNFPGRFSGRQFSNSRSEMNVSTLELGDSALYLCASSLGETARDEQFFGPGTRLTVL.

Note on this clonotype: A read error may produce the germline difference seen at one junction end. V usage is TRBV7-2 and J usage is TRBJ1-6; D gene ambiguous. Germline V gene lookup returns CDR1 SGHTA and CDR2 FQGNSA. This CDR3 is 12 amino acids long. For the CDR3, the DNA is TGTGCCAGCAGCCTAGCCGGTACACCCCTCCACTTT. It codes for CASSLAGTPLHF.

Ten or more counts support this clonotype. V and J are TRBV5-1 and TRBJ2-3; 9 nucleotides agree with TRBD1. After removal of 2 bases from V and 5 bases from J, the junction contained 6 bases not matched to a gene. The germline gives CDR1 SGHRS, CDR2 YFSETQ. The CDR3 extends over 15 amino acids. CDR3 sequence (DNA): TGCGCCAGCAGCTTACAATCGGGACAGGGAGATACGCAGTATTTT. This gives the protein CASSLQSGQGDTQYF. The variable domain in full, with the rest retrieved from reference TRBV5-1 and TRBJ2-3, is KAGVTQTPRYLIKTRGQQVTLSCSPISGHRSVSWYQQTPGQGLQFLFEYFSETQRNKGNFPGRFSGRQFSNSRSEMNVSTLELGDSALYLCASSLQSGQGDTQYFGPGTRLTVL.

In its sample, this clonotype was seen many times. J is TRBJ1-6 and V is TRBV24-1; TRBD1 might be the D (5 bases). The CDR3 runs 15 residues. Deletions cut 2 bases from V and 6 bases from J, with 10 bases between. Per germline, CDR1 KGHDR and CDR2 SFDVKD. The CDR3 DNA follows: TGTGCCACCAGTGATTCCGGGGCTGTTAATTCACCCCTCCACTTT. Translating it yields CATSDSGAVNSPLHF.

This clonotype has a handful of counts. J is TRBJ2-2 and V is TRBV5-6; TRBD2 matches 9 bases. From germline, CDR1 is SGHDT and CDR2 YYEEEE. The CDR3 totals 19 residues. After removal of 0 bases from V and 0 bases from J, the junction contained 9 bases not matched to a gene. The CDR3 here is CASSLAGQRGAPNTGELFF. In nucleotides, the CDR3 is TGTGCCAGCAGCTTGGCCGGGCAGCGGGGGGCCCCGAACACCGGGGAGCTGTTTTTT.

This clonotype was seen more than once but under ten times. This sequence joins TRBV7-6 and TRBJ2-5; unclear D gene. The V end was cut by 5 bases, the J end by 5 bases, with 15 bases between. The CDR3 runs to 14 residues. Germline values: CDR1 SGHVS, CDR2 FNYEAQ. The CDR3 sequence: CASSPSRARETQYF. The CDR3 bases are TGTGCCAGCAGCCCTAGTAGGGCCAGGGAGACCCAGTACTTC.

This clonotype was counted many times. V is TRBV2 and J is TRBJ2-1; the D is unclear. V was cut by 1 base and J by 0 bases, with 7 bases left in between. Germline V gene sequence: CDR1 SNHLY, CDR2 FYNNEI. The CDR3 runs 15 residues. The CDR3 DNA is TGTGCCAGCAGTGAAGACCAGAGCTCCTACAATGAGCAGTTCTTC. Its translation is CASSEDQSSYNEQFF.

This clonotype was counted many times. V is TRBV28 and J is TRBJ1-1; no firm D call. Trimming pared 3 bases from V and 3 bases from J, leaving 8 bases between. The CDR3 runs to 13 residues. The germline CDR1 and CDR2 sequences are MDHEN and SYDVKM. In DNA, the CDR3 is TGTGCCAGCAGTTTCCGACACGACACTGAAGCTTTCTTT. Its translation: CASSFRHDTEAFF.

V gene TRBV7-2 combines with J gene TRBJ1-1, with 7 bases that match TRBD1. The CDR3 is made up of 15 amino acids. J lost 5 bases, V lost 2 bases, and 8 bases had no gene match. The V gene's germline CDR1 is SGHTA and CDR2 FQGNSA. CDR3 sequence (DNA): TGTGCCAGCAGCTTATCCCCGACAGGGCAGACTGAAGCTTTCTTT. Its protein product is CASSLSPTGQTEAFF. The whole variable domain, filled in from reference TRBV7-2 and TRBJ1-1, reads GAGVSQSPSNKVTEKGKDVELRCDPISGHTALYWYRQSLGQGLEFLIYFQGNSAPDKSGLPSDRFSAERTGGSVSTLTIQRTQQEDSAVYLCASSLSPTGQTEAFFGQGTRLTVV.

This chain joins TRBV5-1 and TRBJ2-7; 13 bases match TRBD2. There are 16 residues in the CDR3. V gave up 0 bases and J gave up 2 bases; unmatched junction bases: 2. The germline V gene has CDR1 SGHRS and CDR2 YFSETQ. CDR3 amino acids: CASSLAGTSGTYEQYF. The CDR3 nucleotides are TGCGCCAGCAGCTTGGCTGGGACTAGCGGGACCTACGAGCAGTACTTC.

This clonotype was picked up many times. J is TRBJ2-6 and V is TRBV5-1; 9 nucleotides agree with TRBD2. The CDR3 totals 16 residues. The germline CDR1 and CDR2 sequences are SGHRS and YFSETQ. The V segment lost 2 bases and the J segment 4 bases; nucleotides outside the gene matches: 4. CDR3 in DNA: TGCGCCAGCAGCTTCGGGACTAGCACCGGGGCCAACGTCCTGACTTTC. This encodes CASSFGTSTGANVLTF.

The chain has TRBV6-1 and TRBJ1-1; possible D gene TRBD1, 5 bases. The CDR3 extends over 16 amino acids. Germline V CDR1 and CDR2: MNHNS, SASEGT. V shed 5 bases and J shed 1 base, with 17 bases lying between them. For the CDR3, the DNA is TGTGCCAGCAGTCAGTCATCGGGACTCTCGAACACTGAAGCTTTCTTT. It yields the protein CASSQSSGLSNTEAFF.

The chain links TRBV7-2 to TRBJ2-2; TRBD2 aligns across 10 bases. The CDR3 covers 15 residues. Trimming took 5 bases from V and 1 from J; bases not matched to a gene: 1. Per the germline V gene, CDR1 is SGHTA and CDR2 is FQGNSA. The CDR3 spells CASSPSGGNTGELFF. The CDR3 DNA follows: TGTGCCAGCAGCCCTAGCGGGGGGAACACCGGGGAGCTGTTTTTT.

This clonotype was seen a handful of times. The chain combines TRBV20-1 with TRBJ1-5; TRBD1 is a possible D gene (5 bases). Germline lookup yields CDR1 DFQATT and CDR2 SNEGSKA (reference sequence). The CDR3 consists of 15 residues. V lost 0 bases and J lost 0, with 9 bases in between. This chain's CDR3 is CSARDLGHSNQPQHF. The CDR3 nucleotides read TGCAGTGCTAGAGATCTGGGGCATAGCAATCAGCCCCAGCATTTT.

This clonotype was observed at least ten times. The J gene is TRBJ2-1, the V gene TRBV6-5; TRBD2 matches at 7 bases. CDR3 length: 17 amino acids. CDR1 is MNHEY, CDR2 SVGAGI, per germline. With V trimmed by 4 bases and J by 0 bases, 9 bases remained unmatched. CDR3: CASSFLRREDSYNEQFF. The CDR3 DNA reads TGTGCCAGCAGTTTCCTGAGACGGGAGGACTCCTACAATGAGCAGTTCTTC.

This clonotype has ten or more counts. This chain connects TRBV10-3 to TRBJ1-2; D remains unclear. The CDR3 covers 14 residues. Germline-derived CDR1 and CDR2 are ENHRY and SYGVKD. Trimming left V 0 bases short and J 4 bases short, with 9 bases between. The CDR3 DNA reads TGTGCCATCAGTGAGTCCCCAGATATCTATGGCTACACCTTC. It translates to CAISESPDIYGYTF.

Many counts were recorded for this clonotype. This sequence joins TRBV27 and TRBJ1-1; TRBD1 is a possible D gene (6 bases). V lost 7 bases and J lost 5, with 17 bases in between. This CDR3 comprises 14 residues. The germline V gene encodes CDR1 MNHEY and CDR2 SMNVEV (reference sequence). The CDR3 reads CASTNPGAGTEAFF. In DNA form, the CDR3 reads TGTGCCAGCACCAACCCAGGGGCCGGGACTGAAGCTTTCTTT.

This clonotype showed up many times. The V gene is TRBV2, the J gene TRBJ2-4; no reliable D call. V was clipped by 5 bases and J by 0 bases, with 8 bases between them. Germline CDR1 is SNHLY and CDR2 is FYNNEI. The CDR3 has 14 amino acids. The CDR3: CASSPRRAKNIQYF. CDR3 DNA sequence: TGTGCCAGCAGTCCGAGGCGAGCCAAAAACATTCAGTACTTC.

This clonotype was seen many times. This CDR3 is CSAREDSSGNTIYF. DNA of the CDR3: TGCAGTGCTAGAGAGGACAGCTCTGGAAACACCATATATTTT. The chain has TRBV20-1 and TRBJ1-3, with a possible D match to TRBD1 (6 bases). The CDR3 has 14 residues. Germline V lookup: CDR1 DFQATT, CDR2 SNEGSKA (reference sequence). The ends were cut back, 0 bases at V and 0 bases at J, with 6 bases in the middle.